This T cell receptor beta chain emerged from a study of blood T cell repertoires in COVID-19. Per the germline V gene, CDR1 is SGHTA and CDR2 is FQGNSA. The CDR3 spans 18 residues. With V trimmed by 4 bases and J by 4 bases, 12 bases remained unmatched. As processed by the authors: Reference gene primer amplification yielded estimated nucleated cell counts. The repertoire was sequenced with immunoSEQ multiplex PCR; TCRdb's copy has only in-frame clones and lacks some. That table furnishes V, J and clone size, whereas the DNA furnished D and trimming. The table has fewer than 150,000 clones, roughly 85% seen once.

The receptor was derived from a human donor in a cohort sampled during active COVID-19. The sequenced sample consisted of peripheral blood. The genes are TRBV7-2 and TRBJ2-1; 11 positions agree with TRBD2. CDR3 DNA: TGTGCCAGCAGCTCTCCGACTAGCGGGGTATCAGGATACAATGAGCAGTTCTTC. This codes for CASSSPTSGVSGYNEQFF.